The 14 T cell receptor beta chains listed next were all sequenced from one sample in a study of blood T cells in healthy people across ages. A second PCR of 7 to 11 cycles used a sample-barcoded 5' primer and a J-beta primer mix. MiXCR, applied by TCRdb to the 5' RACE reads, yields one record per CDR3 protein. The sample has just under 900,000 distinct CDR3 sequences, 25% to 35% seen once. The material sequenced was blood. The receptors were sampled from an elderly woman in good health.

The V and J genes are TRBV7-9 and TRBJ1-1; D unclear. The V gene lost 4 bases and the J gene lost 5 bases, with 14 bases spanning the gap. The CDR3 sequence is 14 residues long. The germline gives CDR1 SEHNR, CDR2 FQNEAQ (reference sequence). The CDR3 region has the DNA TGTGCCAGCAGCTGGACCGGGCAGATGACTGAAGCTTTCTTT. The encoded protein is CASSWTGQMTEAFF.

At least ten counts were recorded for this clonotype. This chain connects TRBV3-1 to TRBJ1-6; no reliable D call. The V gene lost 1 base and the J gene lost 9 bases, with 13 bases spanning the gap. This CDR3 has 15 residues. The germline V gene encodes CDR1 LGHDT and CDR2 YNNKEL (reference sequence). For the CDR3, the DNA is TGTGCCAGCAGCCAAGGTAGGGCCCTAACTTCACCCCTCCACTTT. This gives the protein CASSQGRALTSPLHF.

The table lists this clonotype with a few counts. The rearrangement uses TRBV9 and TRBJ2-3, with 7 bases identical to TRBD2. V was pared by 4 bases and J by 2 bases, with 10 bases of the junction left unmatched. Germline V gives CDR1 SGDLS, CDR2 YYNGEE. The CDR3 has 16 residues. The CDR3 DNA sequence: TGTGCCAGCAGCACCTCGGAAAGCGGGATCACAGATACGCAGTATTTT. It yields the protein CASSTSESGITDTQYF.

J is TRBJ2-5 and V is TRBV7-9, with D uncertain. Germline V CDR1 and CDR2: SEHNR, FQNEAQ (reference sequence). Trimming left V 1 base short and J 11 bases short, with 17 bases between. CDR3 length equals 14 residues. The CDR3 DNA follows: TGTGCCAGCAGCTTAGGCCTCCCGGGCGGTGAGCAGTACTTC. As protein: CASSLGLPGGEQYF.

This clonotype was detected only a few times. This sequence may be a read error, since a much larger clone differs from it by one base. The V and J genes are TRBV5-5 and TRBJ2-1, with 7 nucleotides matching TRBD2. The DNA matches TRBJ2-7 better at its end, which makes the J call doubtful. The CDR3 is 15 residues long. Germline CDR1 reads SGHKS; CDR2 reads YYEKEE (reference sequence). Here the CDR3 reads CASSLNLGTNNEQYF. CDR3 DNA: TGTGCCAGCAGCTTGAATCTGGGGACTAACAATGAGCAGTACTTC.

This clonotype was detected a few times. DNA of the CDR3: TGCAGTGCTAGTGGAGGTGGGGGAAACCAAGAGACCCAGTACTTC. It yields the protein CSASGGGGNQETQYF. This chain connects TRBV20-1 to TRBJ2-5, with D perhaps TRBD1 or TRBD2 (5 bases each). Germline V gene data show CDR1 as DFQATT and CDR2 as SNEGSKA (reference sequence). The V gene lost 3 bases and the J gene lost 0 bases, with 14 bases spanning the gap. The CDR3 covers 15 residues.

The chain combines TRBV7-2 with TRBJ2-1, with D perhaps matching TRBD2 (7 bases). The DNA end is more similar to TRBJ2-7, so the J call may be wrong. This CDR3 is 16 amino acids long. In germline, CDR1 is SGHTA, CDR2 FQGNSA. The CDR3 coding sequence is TGTGCCAGCAGCTTACTGTACGGGGGGCCGTACAATGAGCAGTACTTC. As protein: CASSLLYGGPYNEQYF.

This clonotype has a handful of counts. The CDR3: CASSGGLGQPQHF. The CDR3 nucleotides read TGTGCCAGCAGTGGGGGGCTCGGGCAGCCCCAGCATTTT. The V and J genes are TRBV2 and TRBJ1-5; TRBD1 is a possible D gene (6 bases). Germline CDR1 SNHLY, CDR2 FYNNEI. The CDR3 extends over 13 amino acids. Trimming took 4 bases from V and 7 from J, leaving 11 bases between them.

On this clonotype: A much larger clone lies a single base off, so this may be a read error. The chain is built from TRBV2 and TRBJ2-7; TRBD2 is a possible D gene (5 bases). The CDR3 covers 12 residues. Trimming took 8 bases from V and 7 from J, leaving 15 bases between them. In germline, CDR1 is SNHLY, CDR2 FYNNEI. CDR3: CASGVAINEQYF. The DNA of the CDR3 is TGTGCCAGCGGCGTAGCGATCAATGAGCAGTACTTC. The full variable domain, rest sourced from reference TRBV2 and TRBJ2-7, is EPEVTQTPSHQVTQMGQEVILRCVPISNHLYFYWYRQILGQKVEFLVSFYNNEISEKSEIFDDQFSVERPDGSNFTLKIRSTKLEDSAMYFCASGVAINEQYFGPGTRLTVT.

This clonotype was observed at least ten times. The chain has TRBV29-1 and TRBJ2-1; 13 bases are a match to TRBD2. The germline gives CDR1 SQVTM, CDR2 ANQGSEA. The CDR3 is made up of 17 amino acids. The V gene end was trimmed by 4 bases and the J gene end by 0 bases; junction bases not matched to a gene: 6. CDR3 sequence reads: CSVGGTSGASSYNEQFF. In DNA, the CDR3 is TGCAGCGTTGGAGGGACTAGCGGGGCCAGCTCCTACAATGAGCAGTTCTTC.

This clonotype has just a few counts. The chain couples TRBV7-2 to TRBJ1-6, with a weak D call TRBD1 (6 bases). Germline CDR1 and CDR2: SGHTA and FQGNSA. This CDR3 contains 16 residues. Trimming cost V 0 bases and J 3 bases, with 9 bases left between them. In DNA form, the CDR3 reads TGTGCCAGCAGCTTAGCAGGGGGGATCTATAATTCACCCCTCCACTTT. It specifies CASSLAGGIYNSPLHF.

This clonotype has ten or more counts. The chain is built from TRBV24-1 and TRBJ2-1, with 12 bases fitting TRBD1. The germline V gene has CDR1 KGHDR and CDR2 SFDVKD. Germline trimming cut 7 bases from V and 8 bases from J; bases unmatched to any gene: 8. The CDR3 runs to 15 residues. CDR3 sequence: CATSISGTGGDEQFF. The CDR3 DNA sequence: TGTGCCACCAGCATATCCGGGACAGGGGGCGATGAGCAGTTCTTC.

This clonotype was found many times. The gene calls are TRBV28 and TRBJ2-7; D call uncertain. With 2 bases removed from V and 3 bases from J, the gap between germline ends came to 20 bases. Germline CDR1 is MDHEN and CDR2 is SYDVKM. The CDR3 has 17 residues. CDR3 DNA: TGTGCCAGCAGTTTAGGCTTGGTGTTCGGTGGCGGCTACGAGCAGTACTTC. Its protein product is CASSLGLVFGGGYEQYF.

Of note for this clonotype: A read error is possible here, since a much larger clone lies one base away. In DNA form, the CDR3 reads TGTGCCAGCTTAGGACAGGGTAATTTACCCCTCCACTTT. It codes for CASLGQGNLPLHF. The V and J genes are TRBV7-9 and TRBJ1-6; 8 bases map to TRBD1. This CDR3 contains 13 residues. Per the germline V gene, CDR1 is SEHNR and CDR2 is FQNEAQ (reference sequence).